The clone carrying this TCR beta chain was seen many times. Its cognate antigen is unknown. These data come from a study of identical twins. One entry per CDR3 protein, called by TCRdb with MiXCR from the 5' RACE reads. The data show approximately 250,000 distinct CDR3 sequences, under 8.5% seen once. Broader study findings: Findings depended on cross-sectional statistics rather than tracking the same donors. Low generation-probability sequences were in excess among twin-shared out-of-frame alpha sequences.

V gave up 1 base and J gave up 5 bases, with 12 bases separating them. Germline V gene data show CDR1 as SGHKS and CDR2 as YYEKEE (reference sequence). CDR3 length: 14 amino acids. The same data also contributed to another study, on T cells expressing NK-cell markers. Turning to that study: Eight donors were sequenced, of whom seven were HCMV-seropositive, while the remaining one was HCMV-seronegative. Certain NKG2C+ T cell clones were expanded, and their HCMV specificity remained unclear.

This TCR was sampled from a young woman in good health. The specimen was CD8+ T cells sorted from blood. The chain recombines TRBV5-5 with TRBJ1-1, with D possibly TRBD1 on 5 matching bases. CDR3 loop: CASSLRLEGTEAFF. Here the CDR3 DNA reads TGTGCCAGCAGCTTGCGGTTGGAGGGGACTGAAGCTTTCTTT.